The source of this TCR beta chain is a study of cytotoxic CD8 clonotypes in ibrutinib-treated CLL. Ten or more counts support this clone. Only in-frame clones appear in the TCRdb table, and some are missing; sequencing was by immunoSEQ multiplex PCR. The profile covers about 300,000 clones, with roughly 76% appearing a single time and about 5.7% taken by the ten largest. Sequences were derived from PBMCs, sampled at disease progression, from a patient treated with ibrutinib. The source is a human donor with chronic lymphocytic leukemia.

Written as DNA, the CDR3 is TGTGCCAGCAAAGCGAAGCGGATAACCTACGAGCAGTACTTC. Residues: CASKAKRITYEQYF. V and J are TRBV27 and TRBJ2-7; the D gene is possibly TRBD2 (5 bases). Germline V gene data show CDR1 as MNHEY and CDR2 as SMNVEV (reference sequence). The CDR3 totals 14 residues. V was trimmed by 7 bases and J by 2 bases, leaving 15 bases between them.